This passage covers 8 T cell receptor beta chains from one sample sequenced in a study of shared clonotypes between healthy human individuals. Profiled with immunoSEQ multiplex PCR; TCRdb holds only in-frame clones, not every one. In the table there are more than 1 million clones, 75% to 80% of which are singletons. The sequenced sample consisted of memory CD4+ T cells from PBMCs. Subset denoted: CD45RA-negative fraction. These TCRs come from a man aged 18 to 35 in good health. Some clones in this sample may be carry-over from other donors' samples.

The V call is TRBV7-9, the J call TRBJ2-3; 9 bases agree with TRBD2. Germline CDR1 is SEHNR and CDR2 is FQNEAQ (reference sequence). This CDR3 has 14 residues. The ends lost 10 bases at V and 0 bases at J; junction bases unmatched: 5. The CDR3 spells CATLLAGSTDTQYF. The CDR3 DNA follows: TGTGCCACCCTCCTAGCGGGGAGCACAGATACGCAGTATTTT.

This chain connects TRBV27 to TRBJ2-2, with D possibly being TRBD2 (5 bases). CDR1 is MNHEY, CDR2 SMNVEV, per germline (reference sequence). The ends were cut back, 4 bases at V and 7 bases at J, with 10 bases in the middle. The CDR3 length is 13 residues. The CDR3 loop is CASSSHRGGELFF. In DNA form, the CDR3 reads TGTGCCAGCAGTTCTCATCGGGGCGGGGAGCTGTTTTTT.

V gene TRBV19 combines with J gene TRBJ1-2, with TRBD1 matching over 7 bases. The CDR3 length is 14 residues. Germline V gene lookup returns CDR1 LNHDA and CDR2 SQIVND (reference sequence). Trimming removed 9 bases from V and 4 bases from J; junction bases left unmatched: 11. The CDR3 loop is CASAGQALTYGYTF. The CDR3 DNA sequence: TGTGCCAGCGCCGGACAGGCCCTAACCTATGGCTACACCTTC. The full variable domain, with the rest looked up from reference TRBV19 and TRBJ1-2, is DGGITQSPKYLFRKEGQNVTLSCEQNLNHDAMYWYRQDPGQGLRLIYYSQIVNDFQKGDIAEGYSVSREKKESFPLTVTSAQKNPTAFYLCASAGQALTYGYTFGSGTRLTVV.

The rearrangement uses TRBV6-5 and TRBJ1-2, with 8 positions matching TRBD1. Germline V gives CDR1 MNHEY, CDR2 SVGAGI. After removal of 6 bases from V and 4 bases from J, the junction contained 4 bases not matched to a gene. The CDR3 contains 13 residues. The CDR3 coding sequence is TGTGCCAGCAGCCCGGACAGGGCCTATGGCTACACCTTC. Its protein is CASSPDRAYGYTF.

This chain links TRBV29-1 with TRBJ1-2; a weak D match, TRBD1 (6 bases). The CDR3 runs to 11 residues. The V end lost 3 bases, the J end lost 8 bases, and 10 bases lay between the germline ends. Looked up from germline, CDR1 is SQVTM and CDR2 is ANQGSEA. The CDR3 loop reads CSVEPGQGYTF. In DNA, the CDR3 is TGCAGCGTTGAGCCAGGACAGGGCTACACCTTC.

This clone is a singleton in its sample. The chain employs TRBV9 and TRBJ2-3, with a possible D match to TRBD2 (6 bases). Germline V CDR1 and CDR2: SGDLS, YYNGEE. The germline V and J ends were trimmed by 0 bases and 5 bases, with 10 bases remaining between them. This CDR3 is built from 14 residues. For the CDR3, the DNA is TGTGCCAGCAGCGTAGTGGAGGGAGGAGATACGCAGTATTTT. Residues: CASSVVEGGDTQYF.

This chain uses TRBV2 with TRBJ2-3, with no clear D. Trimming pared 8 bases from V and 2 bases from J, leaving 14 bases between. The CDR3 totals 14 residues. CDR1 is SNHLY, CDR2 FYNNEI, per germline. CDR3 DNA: TGTGCCAGCCACTTTTACAGTACCACAGATACGCAGTATTTT. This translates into CASHFYSTTDTQYF.

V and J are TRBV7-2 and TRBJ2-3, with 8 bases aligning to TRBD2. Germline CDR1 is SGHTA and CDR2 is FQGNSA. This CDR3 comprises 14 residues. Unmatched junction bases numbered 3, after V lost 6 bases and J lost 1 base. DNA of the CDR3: TGTGCCAGCAGTTCGACTAGCGGCACAGATACGCAGTATTTT. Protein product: CASSSTSGTDTQYF.